A single sample gave rise to the 17 T cell receptor beta chains below, sequenced in a study of blood T cell repertoires in COVID-19. Measured with immunoSEQ multiplex PCR; TCRdb has only the in-frame clones, and not every one. The top ten hold roughly 7% of the sample, which has under 350,000 clones, more than 80% seen once. What was sequenced was peripheral blood. The receptor set was obtained from a woman aged 30 to 39 with COVID-19, enrolled during active disease.

The chain links TRBV18 to TRBJ1-1; tentative D call: TRBD1 (5 bases). Germline values: CDR1 KGHSH, CDR2 LQKENI. This CDR3 is built from 15 residues. The V end lost 3 bases, the J end lost 5 bases, and 16 bases lay between the germline ends. The CDR3 protein is CASSPLRVSGTEAFF. CDR3 bases: TGTGCCAGCTCACCCCTCCGGGTCTCAGGGACTGAAGCTTTCTTT.

The chain couples TRBV5-4 to TRBJ1-2; 7 bases fit TRBD1. Germline CDR1 SGHNT, CDR2 YYREEE (reference sequence). Trimming took 4 bases from V and 6 from J; bases not matched to a gene: 6. This CDR3 has 13 residues. CDR3 amino acids: CASSIDRDNGYTF. The CDR3 DNA sequence: TGTGCCAGCAGCATTGACAGGGACAATGGCTACACCTTC.

The chain has TRBV2 and TRBJ2-1; D might be TRBD2 (5 bases). This CDR3 spans 13 amino acids. Germline V gives CDR1 SNHLY, CDR2 FYNNEI. V shed 7 bases and J shed 2 bases, with 9 bases lying between them. CDR3 sequence (DNA): TGTGCCAGCAACGTCGGGACCTACAATGAGCAGTTCTTC. Its protein is CASNVGTYNEQFF.

In this sample, this clone turned up once. The rearrangement links TRBV6-5 to TRBJ2-3, with D maybe TRBD1 (6 bases). Between the trimmed V and J ends, which lost 5 bases and 0 bases, there was a span of 9 bases. Germline V gives CDR1 MNHEY, CDR2 SVGAGI. The CDR3 length is 14 residues. This CDR3 is CASSRGGSTDTQYF. The DNA for the CDR3 is TGTGCCAGCAGTCGAGGGGGTAGCACAGATACGCAGTATTTT.

The table lists this clone with a count of one. The V and J genes are TRBV2 and TRBJ1-1; tentatively, D is TRBD1 (5 bases). The germline CDR1 and CDR2 sequences are SNHLY and FYNNEI. The CDR3 is 13 amino acids. V shed 8 bases and J shed 5 bases, with 15 bases lying between them. This CDR3 is CASEVFRGTEAFF. CDR3 in DNA: TGTGCCAGCGAGGTCTTTCGGGGGACTGAAGCTTTCTTT.

J is TRBJ1-6 and V is TRBV6-5; 8 bases agree with TRBD1. The germline CDR1 and CDR2 sequences are MNHEY and SVGAGI. J was trimmed by 10 bases and V by 2 bases; bases with no gene match: 7. This CDR3 has 15 residues. CDR3 DNA sequence: TGTGCCAGCAGTTACATTAGGACAGGGAACTCACCCCTCCACTTT. Translated, it gives CASSYIRTGNSPLHF.

The chain is built from TRBV24-1 and TRBJ2-3, with 7 bases aligning to TRBD2. V trimming: 2 bases; J trimming: 3 bases; junction bases outside the gene matches: 4. Germline V gene sequence: CDR1 KGHDR, CDR2 SFDVKD. The CDR3 has 15 residues. The CDR3 here is CATSDYASGTDTQYF. The CDR3, as DNA: TGTGCCACCAGTGATTATGCTAGCGGTACAGATACGCAGTATTTT.

Here the CDR3 reads CASSPKAGQAYEQYF. Here the CDR3 DNA reads TGCGCCAGCAGCCCCAAGGCAGGGCAGGCCTACGAGCAGTACTTC. This chain joins TRBV4-3 and TRBJ2-7, with D possibly being TRBD1 (5 bases). The germline V gene encodes CDR1 LGHNA and CDR2 YSLEER. This CDR3 comprises 15 residues. V lost 4 bases and J 2 bases, leaving 15 bases between the germline ends.

There are a few counts of this clone. The genes are TRBV5-4 and TRBJ1-6; D not resolved. Germline-derived CDR1 and CDR2 are SGHNT and YYREEE (reference sequence). This CDR3 comprises 14 residues. V lost 0 bases and J 10 bases, leaving 11 bases between the germline ends. The CDR3: CASSLGSGTSPLHF. The CDR3 DNA reads TGTGCCAGCAGCTTGGGCAGCGGCACGTCACCCCTCCACTTT.

About this clone itself: This sample also contains other DNA sequences that code for the same CDR3. The chain links TRBV5-1 to TRBJ1-4; TRBD1 matches at 11 bases. Per the germline V gene, CDR1 is SGHRS and CDR2 is YFSETQ. V trimming: 4 bases; J trimming: 8 bases; junction bases outside the gene matches: 4. This CDR3 is built from 14 residues. The DNA of the CDR3 is TGCGCCAGCAGCCTGGACAGGGGGCGAGAAAAACTGTTTTTT. It translates to CASSLDRGREKLFF.

Comments on this clone: Different DNA sequences within this sample yield the same CDR3. This chain uses TRBV7-2 with TRBJ2-7; 14 bases fit TRBD2. The CDR3 loop spans 15 amino acids. After removal of 1 base from V and 6 bases from J, the junction contained 2 bases not matched to a gene. Germline-derived CDR1 and CDR2 are SGHTA and FQGNSA. The CDR3, as DNA: TGTGCCAGCAGCTTAGTGGGGACTAGCGGGAGCGAGCAGTACTTC. This codes for CASSLVGTSGSEQYF. Combining the CDR3 with reference TRBV7-2 and TRBJ2-7 gives the whole variable domain GAGVSQSPSNKVTEKGKDVELRCDPISGHTALYWYRQSLGQGLEFLIYFQGNSAPDKSGLPSDRFSAERTGGSVSTLTIQRTQQEDSAVYLCASSLVGTSGSEQYFGPGTRLTVT.

The chain is built from TRBV11-3 and TRBJ2-3; 11 bases are shared with TRBD2. The J segment lost 2 bases and the V segment lost 1 base, leaving 5 bases of the junction unmatched. This CDR3 contains 17 residues. Germline CDR1 is SGHNT and CDR2 is YENEEA. CDR3 region: CASSLGLAGGSTDTQYF. In DNA form, the CDR3 reads TGTGCCAGCAGCTTAGGGCTAGCGGGAGGATCCACAGATACGCAGTATTTT.

The chain employs TRBV12-3 or TRBV12-4 and TRBJ1-3, with D maybe TRBD1 (6 bases). V was clipped by 6 bases and J by 7 bases, with 13 bases between them. This CDR3 region has 13 residues. CDR3 in DNA: TGTGCCAGCAGGGACAGTCCCAGGAACACCATATATTTT. Translated, it gives CASRDSPRNTIYF.

The CDR3 DNA follows: TGTGCCAGCAGCCACGAACGGGGATTGGGCGAGACCCAGTACTTC. Translated, it gives CASSHERGLGETQYF. This chain joins TRBV9 and TRBJ2-5; tentatively, D is TRBD2 (5 bases). Germline V gene lookup returns CDR1 SGDLS and CDR2 YYNGEE. CDR3 length equals 15 residues. Trimming took off 4 bases at V and 5 bases at J, with 18 bases between the two ends.

The DNA of the CDR3 is TGTGCCAGCAGCCTCTCCGACACTGAAGCTTTCTTT. It encodes CASSLSDTEAFF. V is TRBV7-9 and J is TRBJ1-1; D gene ambiguous. Germline-derived CDR1 and CDR2 are SEHNR and FQNEAQ (reference sequence). The CDR3 totals 12 residues. V was shortened by 5 bases and J by 3 bases, with 7 bases between the two germline ends.

The chain has TRBV5-6 and TRBJ2-1, with 15 bases aligning to TRBD2. This CDR3 region has 15 residues. The J segment lost 10 bases and the V segment lost 0 bases, leaving 2 bases of the junction unmatched. The V gene's germline CDR1 is SGHDT and CDR2 YYEEEE. Here the CDR3 DNA reads TGTGCCAGCAGCTTGGCCGGGACTAGCGGGAGGGAGCAGTTCTTC. This codes for CASSLAGTSGREQFF.

J is TRBJ2-1 and V is TRBV9, with a possible D match to TRBD1 (6 bases). Between the trimmed V and J ends, which lost 3 bases and 12 bases, there was a span of 13 bases. The CDR3 is 12 residues long. The germline gives CDR1 SGDLS, CDR2 YYNGEE. The CDR3 DNA reads TGTGCCAGCAGCGGACAACAGGGTTGGCAGTTCTTC. Its translation is CASSGQQGWQFF.